This T cell receptor beta chain originates from a study of naive and memory T cell subsets (dated by TCRdb to about 2017). For context, the study as a whole: Sorted naive and memory T cell subsets from peripheral blood were analyzed in the study using a UMI-based, open-source pipeline for TCR alpha and beta sequencing. The functional CMV T cell responses agreed completely with IgG serology results. RNA was DNase-treated and reverse transcribed with TCR constant-region primers, mostly using SuperScript III. Paper-wide results and their limitations: No ground truth was available to validate the repertoire findings for the naive and memory subsets. RNA-based TCR counts may be influenced by expression changes linked to T cell activation and differentiation. In both CD4 and CD8 cells, the Gini index increased while Shannon and inverse Simpson diversity decreased from naive through CM, EM and EMRA. Once error correction was done, more than 90% of naive TCR sequences showed up just once, which made the naive abundance distributions much steeper than those of the memory subsets. A clonotype was defined as a single alpha or beta chain sequence rather than as a paired alpha/beta receptor. Naive repertoires, especially CD8, contained a few larger clonotypes, possibly memory cells re-expressing CD45RA. TCR abundance followed a power law with an exponent that was different for naive and memory subsets but consistent across the three individuals.

V and J are truncated by 5 bases and 10 bases respectively, leaving an intervening sequence of 14 bases. CDR1 and CDR2 are drawn from the germline V gene: SQVTM, ANQGSEA. From its cysteine to its phenylalanine, the CDR3 spans 11 amino acids. Only CDR3 DNA remains: 33 bases, in frame from the first base. The protocol used for the library was UMI-ligation and nested PCR. To cover both TRBC1 and TRBC2, the beta constant-region primer consisted of an equimolar mix of two oligonucleotides. Four rounds of PCR were used to amplify ligated cDNA, with nested alpha and beta constant-region primers being used together with the SP2 primer. A single-stranded oligonucleotide bearing the SP2 primer plus a 12-nucleotide UMI was ligated onto the 3' end of the cDNA by T4 RNA ligase 1. Incubation of the ligation reaction was carried out at 16 degrees C for about 19-25 hours. PCR2 was typically performed as a SYBR Green qPCR and was stopped at a predetermined threshold so that over-amplification was prevented. Every purification after the first one was done using Agencourt AMPure XP magnetic beads. Libraries were quantified by Qubit and checked on a TapeStation, where a main peak was expected near 650 bp. Sequencing of the pooled libraries was done on an Illumina MiSeq using v2 2x251 paired-end kits, which typically yielded roughly 0.9-2.2 million reads per sample. Each sample's library went into the pool at about 4.2 nM, and roughly 5-7.5% PhiX was added to help with cluster recognition. As for how the authors treated the data: FASTQ reads processed by Demultiplexor were assigned V and J genes by Decombinator through tag matching that tolerated a single base-pair mismatch. UMIs were used by Collapsinator to correct both sequencing errors and frequency errors arising from PCR heterogeneity. TCRs were translated and CDR3s were extracted from the conserved cysteine to the FGXG phenylalanine by CDR3Translator, with non-productive sequences being flagged. Gini, Shannon entropy and inverse Simpson indices were computed after subsampling the repertoires to the same number of UMI-defined TCRs. Clonotype abundance distributions were fitted to a power law by maximum likelihood within the linear range. For one naive CD8 sample, the pipeline and MIGEC produced similar UMI counts, unique TCR numbers and clonal distributions. In one analysis, naive TCRs that were also found in any memory subset of the same donor were excluded from the naive repertoire. The repertoires were searched for just under 7,500 CMV-associated CDR3 sequences that had been compiled from VDJdb and a published dataset. TCRdb passed the public sequencing reads through fastp at Q25 and MiXCR, retaining productive beta sequences. Rows with a matching CDR3 protein are joined into one entry that keeps the most common DNA and genes. V and J calls and clone size were set by TCRdb, not the authors. The sample yields roughly 150,000 distinct CDR3 sequences; approximately 21% were counted once. Of the sample, about 0.57% is held by the ten largest clones.

From the second PCR step onward, the TCR alpha chain libraries and the TCR beta chain libraries were amplified separately. CMV status of each donor was established by measuring IFNgamma production from CD4+ T cells after fresh PBMCs were stimulated overnight with CMV viral lysate. Using Miltenyi beads, CD4 T cells were first positively selected, and CD8 T cells were then positively selected from the CD4-negative fraction. Cells stained for CD3, CD4, CD8, CD45RA, CD27 and a live/dead dye were sorted on a BD Aria II into four subsets by CD45RA and CD27. Blood was obtained from a few healthy volunteers, and the blood from each volunteer was fractionated into CD4 and CD8 T cells and subsequently into four differentiation subsets. About 110 ml of peripheral blood was drawn per donor, and PBMC were isolated by Ficoll-Paque PLUS density-gradient centrifugation. Sorted cells were lysed in RLT buffer, after which RNA was extracted using a Qiagen RNeasy kit and stored at -80 degrees C.

Concerning this clonotype itself: Its antigen target is currently unknown. This may be a read error, as it is one base from a much larger clone.

This clonotype was obtained from a human donor in good health. Sequenced input: naive CD8+ T cells from blood. This specimen's cell subset or site label, interpreted: naive T cells, CD45RA high CD27+. The rearranged chain carries TRBV29-1 and TRBJ2-5, and possibly TRBD2, on 6 matching bases. Here the CDR3 is given as CSVFLGGIQYF. The DNA sequence reads TGCAGCGTTTTCCTTGGGGGGATCCAGTACTTC.